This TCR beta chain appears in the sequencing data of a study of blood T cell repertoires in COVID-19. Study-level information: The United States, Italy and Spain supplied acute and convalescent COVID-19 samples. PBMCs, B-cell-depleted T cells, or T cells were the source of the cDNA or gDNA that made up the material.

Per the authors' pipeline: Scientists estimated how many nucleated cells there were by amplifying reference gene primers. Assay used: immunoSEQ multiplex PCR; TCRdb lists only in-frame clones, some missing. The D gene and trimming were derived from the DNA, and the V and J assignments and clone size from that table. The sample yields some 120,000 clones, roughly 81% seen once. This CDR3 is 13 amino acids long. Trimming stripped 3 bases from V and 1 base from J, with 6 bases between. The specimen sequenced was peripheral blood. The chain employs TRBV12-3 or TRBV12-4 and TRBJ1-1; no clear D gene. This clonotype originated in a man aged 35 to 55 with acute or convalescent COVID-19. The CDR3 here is CASSFAENTEAFF. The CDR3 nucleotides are TGTGCCAGCAGTTTCGCGGAGAACACTGAAGCTTTCTTT.